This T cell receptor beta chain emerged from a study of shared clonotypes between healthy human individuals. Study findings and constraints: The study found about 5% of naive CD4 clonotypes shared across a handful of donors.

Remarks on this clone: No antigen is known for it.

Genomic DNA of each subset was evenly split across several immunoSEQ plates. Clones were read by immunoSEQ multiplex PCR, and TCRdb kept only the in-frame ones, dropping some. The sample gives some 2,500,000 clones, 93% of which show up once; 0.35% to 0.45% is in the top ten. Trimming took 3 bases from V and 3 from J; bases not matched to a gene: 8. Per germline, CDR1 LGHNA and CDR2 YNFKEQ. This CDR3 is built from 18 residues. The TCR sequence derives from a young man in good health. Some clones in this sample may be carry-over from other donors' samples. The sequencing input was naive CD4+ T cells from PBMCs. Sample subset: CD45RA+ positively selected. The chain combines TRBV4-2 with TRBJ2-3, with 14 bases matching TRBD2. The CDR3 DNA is TGTGCCAGCAGCCATCGACCGGGACTAGCGGGAGAAACAGATACGCAGTATTTT. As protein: CASSHRPGLAGETDTQYF.